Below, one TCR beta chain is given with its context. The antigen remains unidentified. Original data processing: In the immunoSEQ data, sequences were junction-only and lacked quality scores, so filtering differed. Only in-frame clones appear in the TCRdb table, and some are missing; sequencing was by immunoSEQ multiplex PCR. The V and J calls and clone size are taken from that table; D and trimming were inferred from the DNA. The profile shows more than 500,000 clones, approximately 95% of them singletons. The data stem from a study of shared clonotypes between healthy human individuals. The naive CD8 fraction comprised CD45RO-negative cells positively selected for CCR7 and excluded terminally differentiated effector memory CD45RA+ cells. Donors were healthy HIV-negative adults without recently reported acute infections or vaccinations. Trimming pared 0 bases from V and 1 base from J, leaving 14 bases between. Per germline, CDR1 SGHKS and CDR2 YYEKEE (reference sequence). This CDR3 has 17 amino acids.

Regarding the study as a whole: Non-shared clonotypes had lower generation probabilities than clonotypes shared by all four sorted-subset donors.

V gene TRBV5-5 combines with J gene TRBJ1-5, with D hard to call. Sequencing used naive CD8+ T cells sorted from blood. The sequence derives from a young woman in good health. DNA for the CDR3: TGTGCCAGCAGCTTGGGTATTGTGACAACGAGCAATCAGCCCCAGCATTTT. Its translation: CASSLGIVTTSNQPQHF.